This T cell receptor (beta chain) was sequenced during a study of vaccination effects on CD4 cells after COVID-19. Trimming took 5 bases from V and 2 from J; bases not matched to a gene: 7. The CDR3 has 15 residues. Germline V gene sequence: CDR1 MNHEY, CDR2 SVGAGI. Some clones are missing from TCRdb's copy, which holds only in-frame ones; the method was immunoSEQ multiplex PCR. The sample includes around 66,000 clones, about 67% of them seen just once. CD4+ T cell isolation took place after 10 days of culture. Either the mRNA-1273 or the BNT162b2 vaccine was given to participants as two doses. The healthy vaccine recipients, who had no prior SARS-CoV-2 infection, showed negative nucleocapsid antibodies. Concerning this clone: What it binds is not known.

Sample: CD4+ T cells from PBMCs cultured without peptide, taken after COVID-19 vaccination. This chain connects TRBV6-5 to TRBJ1-1, with 8 bases lining up with TRBD1. The TCR sequence derives from a human donor who received a COVID-19 vaccine. Here the CDR3 reads CASSPGTGPNTEAFF. Written as DNA, the CDR3 is TGTGCCAGCAGTCCAGGGACAGGACCTAACACTGAAGCTTTCTTT.